This T cell receptor beta chain is from a study of T cell repertoires in cytomegalovirus infection. The overall study: CMV infection plus the matching HLA type was flagged by public TCR beta signatures.

A single record per CDR3 protein comes from TCRdb applying MiXCR to the reads. Counted here are about 500,000 distinct CDR3 sequences, roughly a third occurring once; the ten biggest clones make up roughly 15%. Per the germline V gene, CDR1 is SNHLY and CDR2 is FYNNEI. CDR3 size: 15 residues. The germline V and J ends were trimmed by 4 bases and 0 bases, with 10 bases remaining between them. Study outcomes and limitations: What dominated the ex vivo response were HLA-C-restricted CMV-specific TCR beta clonotypes.

This clonotype was seen a few times. The antigen is unknown. The sequence was obtained from a human donor in good health (CMV status not recorded). Some clones in this sample may be carry-over from other donors' samples. The V call is TRBV2, the J call TRBJ2-4, with unresolved D. This specimen consisted of cultured PBMCs, obtained from culture after CMV antigen stimulation. CDR3 amino acids: CASSGPLRAKNIQYF. The CDR3 DNA follows: TGTGCCAGCAGTGGCCCCCTTAGAGCCAAAAACATTCAGTACTTC.